This TCR beta chain was sequenced during a study of identical twins. Study observations and caveats: Models underestimated how often monozygotic twins shared out-of-frame TCR alpha.

MiXCR was run by TCRdb on the 5' RACE reads, yielding one entry per CDR3 protein. The sample includes hundreds of thousands of distinct CDR3 sequences, 10% to 15% of them seen just once. Of note for this clonotype: Its antigen is unidentified.

The sample also formed part of further work on yellow fever vaccine responses in identical twins.

The material sequenced was PBMCs. This clonotype was sampled from a woman between 18 and 29 years old in good health.

The CDR3 reads CSVEDHGRRSYNEQFF. The DNA of the CDR3 is TGCAGCGTTGAAGATCACGGGAGACGGTCCTACAATGAGCAGTTCTTC. The chain employs TRBV29-1 and TRBJ2-1, with D perhaps TRBD2 (6 bases). Germline CDR1 is SQVTM and CDR2 is ANQGSEA. Trimming took 0 bases from V and 1 from J, leaving 13 bases between them. The CDR3 sequence is 16 residues long.